These T cell receptor beta chains were read from a single sample in a study of CD8+CD57+ T cells in acquired aplastic anemia. Each CDR3 protein is one row after TCRdb ran MiXCR on the reads. Here the sample spans about 220,000 distinct CDR3 sequences, about 37% being singletons. The specimen sequenced was sorted CD4+, CD8+, or CD8+CD57+ T cells (not recorded which) from PBMCs. The receptor set was obtained from a human donor in good health, serving as a control. Each CDR3 is given with its conserved first and last residue. The order of the fields is clone size, V gene, D gene, J gene, CDR3 protein, CDR3 DNA. A D gene is named only where the DNA matches it firmly. Size is stated for part of the rows, as once, few or many counts, or as a class when the clone is expanded.

NA	TRBV10-3	NA	TRBJ1-6	CAIKERDGADSPLHF	TGTGCCATCAAGGAGCGGGACGGGGCCGATTCACCCCTCCACTTT
many	TRBV7-9	NA	TRBJ1-1	CASSRSGMGSAEAFF	TGTGCCAGCAGCAGATCGGGGATGGGATCCGCTGAAGCTTTCTTT
many	TRBV6-5	TRBD1	TRBJ2-7	CASSYRGQGAYEQYF	TGTGCCAGCAGTTACCGAGGACAGGGGGCCTACGAGCAGTACTTC
many	TRBV20-1	TRBD2	TRBJ2-7	CSALSERGASSYEQYF	TGCAGTGCTCTATCAGAGCGGGGGGCCTCGTCCTACGAGCAGTACTTC
many	TRBV6-5	NA	TRBJ1-6	CASSSRQESPLHF	TGTGCCAGCAGCAGTAGACAGGAGTCACCCCTCCACTTT
many	TRBV5-1	NA	TRBJ2-7	CASSLEVGGTYEQYF	TGCGCCAGCAGCTTGGAAGTCGGCGGAACTTACGAGCAGTACTTC
many	TRBV20-1	TRBD1	TRBJ2-5	CSAFVPRGSLGETQYF	TGCAGTGCTTTTGTCCCCAGGGGGTCTTTGGGAGAGACCCAGTACTTC
few	TRBV5-1	TRBD1	TRBJ1-1	CASSLAPPGTAEAFF	TGCGCCAGCAGCTTGGCCCCCCCCGGGACAGCTGAAGCTTTCTTT
NA	TRBV9	TRBD1	TRBJ2-7	CASYPGQGSEQYF	TGTGCCAGCTACCCAGGACAGGGAAGCGAGCAGTACTTC
many	TRBV19	NA	TRBJ2-1	CASSGRAGSYNEQFF	TGTGCCAGTAGTGGAAGAGCCGGGTCCTACAATGAGCAGTTCTTC
NA	TRBV2	TRBD2	TRBJ2-1	CASSPRLAANNEQFF	TGTGCCAGCAGTCCCCGACTAGCGGCTAACAATGAGCAGTTCTTC
NA	TRBV10-3	TRBD1	TRBJ1-6	CAISEQQGLDSPLHF	TGTGCCATCAGTGAACAACAGGGGCTAGATTCACCCCTCCACTTT
few	TRBV5-1	NA	TRBJ2-1	CASSFSEVSYNEQFF	TGCGCCAGCAGCTTTTCGGAGGTGTCCTACAATGAGCAGTTCTTC
few	TRBV4-1	NA	TRBJ2-1	CASSQVGRSNEQFF	TGCGCCAGCAGCCAAGTGGGACGTTCCAATGAGCAGTTCTTC
few	TRBV2	NA	TRBJ2-7	CASRGGTEQYF	TGTGCCAGCAGGGGGGGTACCGAGCAGTACTTC
NA	TRBV5-1	NA	TRBJ2-1	CASSQLSYRYREQFF	TGCGCCAGCAGCCAATTGTCATACCGATATAGGGAGCAGTTCTTC
NA	TRBV10-3	TRBD2	TRBJ2-7	CASQRTSGSYEQYF	TGTGCCAGCCAGAGGACTAGCGGCTCCTACGAGCAGTACTTC
many	TRBV19	TRBD1	TRBJ1-5	CASSRGQGPLNQPQHF	TGTGCCAGTAGTAGAGGACAGGGGCCACTTAATCAGCCCCAGCATTTT
many	TRBV6-1	NA	TRBJ1-5	CASSEALTGGSNQPQHF	TGTGCCAGCAGTGAAGCGCTTACAGGTGGAAGCAATCAGCCCCAGCATTTT
NA	TRBV24-1	TRBD1	TRBJ2-2	CATLDRVRGELFF	TGTGCCACCTTGGACAGGGTACGCGGGGAGCTGTTTTTT
many	TRBV20-1	TRBD1	TRBJ1-1	CSASRQGAGTEAFF	TGCAGTGCTTCTCGACAGGGGGCGGGTACTGAAGCTTTCTTT
many	TRBV12-3/TRBV12-4	NA	TRBJ1-6	CASADEDGANSPLHF	TGTGCCAGCGCCGATGAAGACGGAGCTAATTCACCCCTCCACTTT
few	TRBV25-1	TRBD2	TRBJ2-7	CASSDKVVSSGVMTIREQYF	TGTGCCAGCAGTGATAAGGTCGTGTCTAGCGGGGTCATGACGATCCGCGAGCAGTACTTC
many	TRBV7-9	NA	TRBJ2-5	CASSLGGYALGSTQYF	TGTGCCAGCAGCTTAGGGGGATACGCGCTGGGATCGACCCAGTACTTC
NA	TRBV19	TRBD2	TRBJ2-3	CASRMASGAGTQYF	TGTGCCAGTAGGATGGCTAGCGGGGCCGGAACGCAGTATTTT
NA	TRBV15	TRBD1	TRBJ1-5	CATSRDGRGHQPQHF	TGTGCCACCAGCAGAGACGGCAGGGGGCATCAGCCCCAGCATTTT
many	TRBV7-3	NA	TRBJ1-6	CASSLRGTDSPLHF	TGTGCCAGCAGCTTACGGGGGACCGATTCACCCCTCCACTTT
few	TRBV6-1	NA	TRBJ1-4	CATKMDSTNEKLFF	TGTGCCACCAAAATGGATTCAACTAATGAAAAACTGTTTTTT
many	TRBV5-8	NA	TRBJ2-7	CASSLSLTGGYEQYF	TGTGCCAGCAGCTTGAGTTTGACAGGAGGGTACGAGCAGTACTTC
many	TRBV24-1	TRBD1	TRBJ2-1	CATSDSSPGQGYNEQFF	TGTGCCACCAGTGATTCGAGTCCGGGACAGGGGTACAATGAGCAGTTCTTC
many	TRBV11-2	NA	TRBJ2-1	CASSQSNKGPYNEQFF	TGTGCCAGCAGCCAAAGCAATAAGGGCCCCTACAATGAGCAGTTCTTC
NA	TRBV25-1	TRBD2	TRBJ2-7	CASSPSGIPSYEQYF	TGTGCCAGCAGTCCTAGCGGGATTCCCTCCTACGAGCAGTACTTC
many	TRBV6-1	TRBD1	TRBJ2-7	CATWDRGNYEQYF	TGTGCCACTTGGGACAGGGGTAACTACGAGCAGTACTTC
many	TRBV7-2	NA	TRBJ1-1	CASSTVRGFAEAFF	TGTGCCAGCAGCACGGTCAGGGGTTTCGCTGAAGCTTTCTTT
NA	TRBV10-3	NA	TRBJ2-7	CAARGLAYEQYF	TGTGCCGCTCGGGGGCTGGCCTACGAGCAGTACTTC
NA	TRBV25-1	TRBD1	TRBJ1-2	CASSHQGVMFDGYTF	TGTGCCAGCAGCCACCAGGGGGTGATGTTCGATGGCTACACCTTC
once	TRBV24-1	TRBD1	TRBJ2-7	CATTLGRDSYHEQYF	TGTGCCACCACCTTGGGACGGGACAGTTACCACGAGCAGTACTTC
many	TRBV5-4	NA	TRBJ1-2	CASSLDGSSNYGYTF	TGTGCCAGCAGCTTGGACGGATCCTCTAACTATGGCTACACCTTC
many	TRBV20-1	TRBD1	TRBJ1-3	CSARTGAGNTIYF	TGCAGTGCTAGAACAGGGGCTGGAAACACCATATATTTT
many	TRBV7-9	NA	TRBJ1-2	CASSLGSGSGYTF	TGTGCCAGCAGCTTGGGGAGTGGAAGTGGCTACACCTTC
many	TRBV12-3/TRBV12-4	TRBD1	TRBJ1-6	CASSRDRGNNSPLHF	TGTGCCAGCAGTCGAGACAGGGGCAATAATTCACCCCTCCACTTT
many	TRBV20-1	NA	TRBJ1-1	CSAASVRGTSEAFF	TGCAGTGCCGCGAGTGTTCGGGGGACTTCTGAAGCTTTCTTT
many	TRBV19	NA	TRBJ2-3	CASSIDSTDTQYF	TGTGCCAGTAGTATAGACAGCACAGATACGCAGTATTTT
many	TRBV7-2	NA	TRBJ1-1	CASRKDRNTEAFF	TGTGCCAGCAGAAAGGACAGGAACACTGAAGCTTTCTTT
NA	TRBV15	TRBD1	TRBJ2-7	CATSSYWRTGSSYEQYF	TGTGCCACCAGCAGTTACTGGAGGACAGGAAGCTCCTACGAGCAGTACTTC
many	TRBV11-2	NA	TRBJ1-6	CASSLNTVGALHF	TGTGCCAGCAGCTTAAACACGGTGGGGGCCCTCCACTTT
NA	TRBV11-1	NA	TRBJ1-2	CASSYSERGGWDYGYTF	TGTGCCAGCAGCTACTCCGAGCGGGGGGGCTGGGACTATGGCTACACCTTC
many	TRBV20-1	NA	TRBJ2-7	CSARGARSSYEQYF	TGCAGTGCAAGGGGGGCCCGAAGCTCCTACGAGCAGTACTTC
many	TRBV3-1	TRBD1	TRBJ1-2	CASSNKDRGRDGYTF	TGTGCCAGCAGCAACAAAGACAGGGGGCGGGATGGCTACACCTTC
few	TRBV6-5	TRBD2	TRBJ2-5	CASSFLTSTYQETQYF	TGTGCCAGCAGTTTCCTGACTAGCACATACCAAGAGACCCAGTACTTC
NA	TRBV6-1	NA	TRBJ1-4	CASSQHNGGEKLFF	TGTGCCAGCAGTCAACACAACGGAGGTGAAAAACTGTTTTTT
NA	TRBV5-1	TRBD1	TRBJ2-7	CASSLDDRVSYEQYF	TGCGCCAGCAGCTTGGATGACAGGGTCTCCTACGAGCAGTACTTC
many	TRBV12-3/TRBV12-4	NA	TRBJ1-1	CASNLGQDMRAFF	TGTGCCAGCAACTTGGGGCAGGATATGAGGGCTTTCTTT
NA	TRBV6-5	NA	TRBJ1-5	CASSYLRGQNQPQHF	TGTGCCAGCAGTTACCTACGGGGGCAAAATCAGCCCCAGCATTTT